Following are 3 T cell receptor beta chains from one sample sequenced in a study of graft-versus-host responses after intestinal transplantation. Assay used: immunoSEQ multiplex PCR; TCRdb lists only in-frame clones, some missing. The table has 75,000 to 95,000 clones, about 93% seen once. These receptors' targets are unknown. The sample here was unstimulated CD8+ T cells sorted from spleen or lymph node cells, taken before intestinal transplant. These receptors were obtained from a human donor who received an intestinal transplant.

This chain joins TRBV5-1 and TRBJ1-3; TRBD1 agrees at 10 bases. V trimming: 0 bases; J trimming: 0 bases; junction bases outside the gene matches: 3. Per germline, CDR1 SGHRS and CDR2 YFSETQ. The length of the CDR3 is 17 residues. The CDR3 spells CASSLAGTGASGNTIYF. The CDR3, as DNA: TGCGCCAGCAGCTTGGCCGGGACAGGGGCCTCTGGAAACACCATATATTTT.

The chain joins TRBV4-3 to TRBJ2-2; D may be TRBD2 (5 bases). CDR3 length: 14 amino acids. V was cut by 1 base and J by 4 bases, with 7 bases left in between. The germline V gene has CDR1 LGHNA and CDR2 YSLEER. As DNA, the CDR3 is TGCGCCAGCAGCCAAGCAGCGGCCACCGGGGAGCTGTTTTTT. Protein product: CASSQAAATGELFF.

The chain is built from TRBV10-3 and TRBJ2-3; perhaps TRBD2 as D (5 bases). V gave up 0 bases and J gave up 3 bases, with 13 bases separating them. The CDR3 is made up of 16 amino acids. Germline CDR1 and CDR2: ENHRY and SYGVKD. The CDR3: CAISESEAGGTDTQYF. The CDR3 DNA is TGTGCCATCAGTGAGTCAGAGGCAGGAGGAACAGATACGCAGTATTTT.